This TCR beta chain was captured in a study of OX40 agonist ivuxolimab in advanced cancers. Study overall: Ivuxolimab, an antibody that agonizes OX40 (CD134), was administered to the patients. Study-wide results and limits: The study did not work out the antigen specificity of the expanded peripheral T cells.

Assay used: immunoSEQ multiplex PCR; TCRdb lists only in-frame clones, some missing. The table shows tens of thousands of clones, with roughly 86% occurring only once. Germline assignment: CDR1 MNHNY and CDR2 SVGAGI (reference sequence). V lost 5 bases, J lost 8 bases, and 3 bases lay in between. The CDR3 totals 10 residues. On this clone: No antigen is known for it.

V gene TRBV6-6 combines with J gene TRBJ1-4; D unclear. The sample consisted of CD4+ or CD8+ T cells sorted from blood, taken in a trial of the OX40 agonist ivuxolimab. This receptor was taken from an adult with an advanced solid tumor such as melanoma, head and neck, liver or kidney cancer. CDR3 residues: CASSGEKLFF. The CDR3 coding sequence is TGTGCCAGCAGTGGAGAAAAACTGTTTTTT.